This passage covers 32 T cell receptor beta chains from one sample sequenced in a study of blood T cell repertoires in COVID-19. Method: immunoSEQ multiplex PCR; TCRdb's copy keeps in-frame clones and lacks some. The sample has about 64,000 clones; roughly four fifths are singletons. The sequenced sample was peripheral blood. These receptors came from a human donor in a cohort sampled during active COVID-19.

The chain links TRBV14 to TRBJ2-1; TRBD2 matches 8 bases. Germline V CDR1 and CDR2: SGHDN, FVKESK. Trimming cost V 4 bases and J 6 bases; bases outside gene matches: 14. This CDR3 spans 17 amino acids. The CDR3 loop reads CASSRTSWRGDFNEQFF. The DNA of the CDR3 is TGTGCCAGCAGCCGCACCTCCTGGCGGGGGGATTTCAATGAGCAGTTCTTC.

This chain uses TRBV5-1 with TRBJ2-1, with TRBD1 matching over 7 bases. This CDR3 has 15 amino acids. V lost 4 bases, J lost 2 bases, and 6 bases stayed unmatched. Germline assignment: CDR1 SGHRS and CDR2 YFSETQ. This CDR3 is CASSPRQGPYNEQFF. The CDR3 region has the DNA TGCGCCAGCAGCCCCAGACAGGGTCCCTACAATGAGCAGTTCTTC.

The chain is built from TRBV11-2 and TRBJ1-1; TRBD1 matches at 7 bases. With 1 base clipped from V and 4 bases from J, the junction kept 3 bases outside the gene matches. Germline V gives CDR1 SGHAT, CDR2 FQNNGV. This CDR3 region has 14 residues. CDR3 sequence reads: CASSLGTGLTEAFF. The CDR3 coding sequence is TGTGCCAGCAGCTTAGGGACAGGACTCACTGAAGCTTTCTTT. Filled out from reference TRBV11-2 and TRBJ1-1, the complete variable domain reads EAGVAQSPRYKIIEKRQSVAFWCNPISGHATLYWYQQILGQGPKLLIQFQNNGVVDDSQLPKDRFSAERLKGVDSTLKIQPAKLEDSAVYLCASSLGTGLTEAFFGQGTRLTVV.

The chain uses TRBV7-9 and TRBJ2-7; 7 bases line up with TRBD1. V lost 5 bases and J lost 0; bases outside the gene matches: 13. The CDR3 sequence is 17 residues long. CDR1 SEHNR and CDR2 FQNEAQ come from the germline V gene (reference sequence). CDR3: CASSPYGGRGSSYEQYV. In DNA, the CDR3 is TGTGCCAGCAGCCCCTACGGCGGCAGGGGGAGCTCCTACGAGCAGTACGTC.

The chain recombines TRBV6-6 with TRBJ2-7, with a weak D call TRBD1 (6 bases). V lost 3 bases and J 0 bases, leaving 9 bases between the germline ends. The CDR3 extends over 14 amino acids. Germline CDR1 reads MNHNY; CDR2 reads SVGAGI (reference sequence). CDR3 coding DNA: TGTGCCAGCAGTTATGGACAGACCTCCTACGAGCAGTACTTC. Amino acid sequence: CASSYGQTSYEQYF.

The chain recombines TRBV12-3 or TRBV12-4 with TRBJ1-1; 9 bases fit TRBD1. The CDR3 spans 13 residues. The V segment lost 3 bases and the J segment 11 bases; nucleotides outside the gene matches: 7. The CDR3 DNA reads as TGTGCCAGCAGTTTCCTCGACAGGGGGGTTGCTTTCTTT. It yields the protein CASSFLDRGVAFF.

The chain employs TRBV6-5 and TRBJ1-3; 9 bases match TRBD1. The germline gives CDR1 MNHEY, CDR2 SVGAGI. The length of the CDR3 is 14 residues. The junction had 3 bases not matched to a gene; V was cut back by 5 bases and J by 4 bases. CDR3 nucleotides: TGTGCCAGCAGTCTCGGACAGGGGGGAAACACCATATATTTT. As protein: CASSLGQGGNTIYF.

The V gene is TRBV14, the J gene TRBJ1-5; 8 bases are shared with TRBD1. The germline gives CDR1 SGHDN, CDR2 FVKESK. Trimming removed 3 bases from V and 6 bases from J; junction bases left unmatched: 1. This CDR3 region has 13 residues. The CDR3 is CASSQDRVQPQHF. CDR3 in DNA: TGTGCCAGCAGCCAGGACAGGGTTCAGCCCCAGCATTTT. Full variable domain (missing parts from reference TRBV14 and TRBJ1-5): EAGVTQFPSHSVIEKGQTVTLRCDPISGHDNLYWYRRVMGKEIKFLLHFVKESKQDESGMPNNRFLAERTGGTYSTLKVQPAELEDSGVYFCASSQDRVQPQHFGDGTRLSIL.

The rearrangement joins TRBV28 to TRBJ1-2; 8 nucleotides match TRBD1. Trimming at V came to 3 bases and at J to 4 bases, leaving 4 bases not matched to a gene. This CDR3 is 14 amino acids long. Germline-derived CDR1 and CDR2 are MDHEN and SYDVKM. This chain's CDR3 is CASSFGDRSYGYTF. The CDR3 DNA is TGTGCCAGCAGTTTTGGGGACAGGTCCTATGGCTACACCTTC.

The chain employs TRBV3-1 (or the pseudogene TRBV3-2) and TRBJ1-1; no clear D. Germline CDR1 LGHDT, CDR2 YNNKEL (reference sequence). The ends were cut back, 1 base at V and 2 bases at J, with 11 bases in the middle. The CDR3 is 15 residues long. The CDR3 bases are TGTGCCAGCAGCCAAGGGGGAGCGGGAAACACTGAAGCTTTCTTT. It translates to CASSQGGAGNTEAFF.

The chain employs TRBV7-9 and TRBJ1-2; 12 nucleotides line up with TRBD1. The germline V gene encodes CDR1 SEHNR and CDR2 FQNEAQ (reference sequence). This CDR3 has 17 residues. J was trimmed by 4 bases and V by 2 bases; bases with no gene match: 8. The CDR3 nucleotides are TGTGCCAGCAGCTTAACGGGACAGGGGGCCGCTAGCTATGGCTACACCTTC. Its translation is CASSLTGQGAASYGYTF.

The chain joins TRBV18 to TRBJ2-1; tentatively, D is TRBD2 (6 bases). CDR1 KGHSH and CDR2 LQKENI come from the germline V gene. Trimming took 3 bases from V and 6 from J, leaving 12 bases between them. This CDR3 contains 14 residues. The CDR3 reads CASSPPLASNEQFF. In DNA, the CDR3 is TGTGCCAGCTCACCGCCCCTAGCGTCCAATGAGCAGTTCTTC.

The chain couples TRBV7-2 to TRBJ2-2, with TRBD1 identical over 8 bases. V lost 5 bases, J lost 0 bases, and 2 bases stayed unmatched. Germline V gene data show CDR1 as SGHTA and CDR2 as FQGNSA. This CDR3 is 15 amino acids long. CDR3 nucleotides: TGTGCCAGCAGCCCAGGGGGCTCGAACACCGGGGAGCTGTTTTTT. The encoded protein is CASSPGGSNTGELFF.

The chain carries TRBV12-3 or TRBV12-4 and TRBJ2-1, with 9 nucleotides matching TRBD2. CDR3 size: 13 residues. J was trimmed by 6 bases and V by 7 bases; bases with no gene match: 4. CDR3 nucleotide sequence: TGTGCCAGCACAGCGGGGGGACCCAATGAGCAGTTCTTC. Its translation is CASTAGGPNEQFF.

The chain employs TRBV6-5 and TRBJ2-3; 7 nucleotides line up with TRBD2. V lost 5 bases and J lost 6; bases outside the gene matches: 11. CDR1 and CDR2 from the germline V gene are MNHEY and SVGAGI. The CDR3 covers 15 residues. Here the CDR3 reads CASSPLAGVVDTQYF. CDR3 DNA sequence: TGTGCCAGCAGTCCCTTGGCGGGGGTCGTGGATACGCAGTATTTT.

V gene TRBV15 combines with J gene TRBJ2-7; no clear D. The CDR3 runs to 12 residues. Deletions cut 0 bases from V and 2 bases from J, with 2 bases between. CDR1 and CDR2 from the germline V gene are LNHNV and YYDKDF (reference sequence). The CDR3 reads CATSRDTYEQYV. In DNA, the CDR3 is TGTGCCACCAGCAGAGATACCTACGAGCAGTACGTC.

V gene TRBV7-9 combines with J gene TRBJ1-2, with D perhaps TRBD1 (6 bases). This CDR3 has 12 residues. Trimming cost V 5 bases and J 7 bases, with 11 bases left between them. The germline gives CDR1 SEHNR, CDR2 FQNEAQ (reference sequence). The CDR3: CASSVQGLGYTF. The CDR3 nucleotides are TGTGCCAGCAGCGTACAGGGTCTTGGCTACACCTTC.

The rearrangement links TRBV15 to TRBJ1-2, with D unresolved. This CDR3 has 13 residues. The germline V gene encodes CDR1 LNHNV and CDR2 YYDKDF (reference sequence). The ends were cut back, 3 bases at V and 8 bases at J, with 13 bases in the middle. CDR3 protein: CATSSRGSGGYTF. In DNA, the CDR3 is TGTGCCACCAGCAGCCGGGGAAGCGGCGGCTACACCTTC.

This chain uses TRBV10-1 with TRBJ2-1; D gene uncertain. This CDR3 is 13 amino acids long. Trimming took off 8 bases at V and 1 base at J, with 9 bases between the two ends. Germline loops: CDR1 WNHNN, CDR2 SYGVQD (reference sequence). This CDR3 is CASSRSSYNEQFF. CDR3 DNA: TGCGCCAGCTCTAGGAGTTCCTACAATGAGCAGTTCTTC.

On this clone itself: Other DNA sequences in the sample encode the same CDR3. The V and J genes are TRBV4-1 and TRBJ2-1, with 9 nucleotides matching TRBD2. CDR1 and CDR2 from the germline V gene are MGHRA and YSYEKL. The CDR3 has 14 residues. The ends lost 6 bases at V and 7 bases at J; junction bases unmatched: 7. The CDR3 sequence is CASRQLAGYNEQFF. The CDR3 nucleotides are TGCGCCAGCAGACAGCTAGCGGGGTATAATGAGCAGTTCTTC.

This chain connects TRBV9 to TRBJ1-5; 7 nucleotides align to TRBD1. CDR3 length: 14 residues. V trimming: 3 bases; J trimming: 4 bases; junction bases outside the gene matches: 4. CDR1 and CDR2 from the germline V gene are SGDLS and YYNGEE. Here the CDR3 DNA reads TGTGCCAGCAGCGCGACAGGGTCGAATCAGCCCCAGCATTTT. Translated: CASSATGSNQPQHF.

The V call is TRBV9, the J call TRBJ1-2; TRBD1 might be the D (6 bases). CDR3 length: 13 residues. Trimming pared 3 bases from V and 4 bases from J, leaving 10 bases between. Germline V CDR1 and CDR2: SGDLS, YYNGEE. The CDR3 reads CASSAGQRYGYTF. CDR3 sequence (DNA): TGTGCCAGCAGCGCCGGACAGCGCTATGGCTACACCTTC.

The chain joins TRBV7-9 to TRBJ2-7, with TRBD1 identical over 9 bases. The junction had 3 bases not matched to a gene; V was cut back by 0 bases and J by 6 bases. CDR1 is SEHNR, CDR2 FQNEAQ, per germline (reference sequence). The CDR3 loop spans 14 amino acids. The CDR3 DNA sequence: TGTGCCAGCAGCTTAGCGGGGGGACAGGGCGAGCAGTACTTC. This gives the protein CASSLAGGQGEQYF.

The chain uses TRBV12-5 and TRBJ1-5; perhaps TRBD1 as D (6 bases). With 0 bases removed from V and 5 bases from J, the gap between germline ends came to 14 bases. CDR3 length equals 16 residues. Germline-derived CDR1 and CDR2 are LGHNT and FRNRAP. In DNA form, the CDR3 reads TGTGCTAGTGGTTTGGTACGGGGGGGGCTTGATCAGCCCCAGCATTTT. This codes for CASGLVRGGLDQPQHF.

A single count supports this clone. This CDR3 reads CASSLSAGATEAFF. DNA of the CDR3: TGTGCCAGCAGTTTATCGGCTGGGGCGACTGAAGCTTTCTTT. The V and J genes are TRBV28 and TRBJ1-1; weak D call: TRBD1 (5 bases). The CDR3 extends over 14 amino acids. Germline V gives CDR1 MDHEN, CDR2 SYDVKM. The V and J ends lost 1 base and 5 bases respectively, with 11 bases between them.

This clone came up a few times. J is TRBJ1-2 and V is TRBV5-6; the D gene is possibly TRBD1 (6 bases). V was cut by 2 bases and J by 3 bases, with 14 bases left in between. This CDR3 comprises 15 residues. CDR1 is SGHDT, CDR2 YYEEEE, per germline. CDR3 protein: CASSFRGGRDYGYTF. In DNA form, the CDR3 reads TGTGCCAGCAGCTTCCGGGGGGGGCGCGACTATGGCTACACCTTC.

This clone was found a few times. V usage is TRBV7-9 and J usage is TRBJ1-1; D is unresolved. Germline CDR1 is SEHNR and CDR2 is FQNEAQ (reference sequence). The V and J ends lost 4 bases and 3 bases respectively, with 15 bases between them. The CDR3 consists of 15 residues. The chain's CDR3 is CASSSVGRWDTEAFF. As DNA, the CDR3 is TGTGCCAGCAGCTCCGTCGGGAGATGGGACACTGAAGCTTTCTTT.

The chain combines TRBV29-1 with TRBJ1-1; D is possibly TRBD1 (6 bases). The ends were cut back, 4 bases at V and 1 base at J, with 10 bases in the middle. The CDR3 totals 13 residues. Germline CDR1 reads SQVTM; CDR2 reads ANQGSEA. This CDR3 is CSVAQQGNTEAFF. The CDR3 DNA reads as TGCAGCGTTGCTCAACAGGGGAACACTGAAGCTTTCTTT.

The CDR3 region is CASSPRGLAVSTDTQYF. The CDR3 nucleotides read TGTGCCAGTAGTCCGCGGGGACTAGCGGTGAGCACAGATACGCAGTATTTT. The V and J genes are TRBV19 and TRBJ2-3, with 11 bases fitting TRBD2. The CDR3 has 17 residues. Germline-derived CDR1 and CDR2 are LNHDA and SQIVND (reference sequence). The V gene end was trimmed by 5 bases and the J gene end by 0 bases; junction bases not matched to a gene: 7.

This chain joins TRBV2 and TRBJ2-7; 9 nucleotides match TRBD1. The CDR3 covers 16 residues. Germline V CDR1 and CDR2: SNHLY, FYNNEI. The junction had 7 bases not matched to a gene; V was cut back by 3 bases and J by 1 base. The DNA of the CDR3 is TGTGCCAGCAGTGATAACAGGGGGCTTTCTTCCTACGAGCAGTACTTC. Protein sequence: CASSDNRGLSSYEQYF.

V usage is TRBV28 and J usage is TRBJ2-4; TRBD1 agrees at 9 bases. V trimming: 6 bases; J trimming: 1 base; junction bases outside the gene matches: 16. Germline assignment: CDR1 MDHEN and CDR2 SYDVKM. This CDR3 has 19 amino acids. The CDR3 loop reads CASRVLGTGRVGAKNIQYF. The CDR3 DNA reads TGTGCCAGCAGAGTTCTCGGGACAGGGAGGGTTGGGGCCAAAAACATTCAGTACTTC.

The V gene is TRBV23-1, the J gene TRBJ1-5; tentative D call: TRBD1 (6 bases). TRBV23-1 falls under the ORF class, with uncertain function. The CDR3 covers 14 residues. V lost 4 bases and J 2 bases, leaving 9 bases between the germline ends. The CDR3 here is CASSRQVGNQPQHF. The CDR3 DNA reads TGCGCCAGCAGTCGACAGGTTGGCAATCAGCCCCAGCATTTT.